The 5 T cell receptor beta chains given below trace back to one sample, sequenced in a study of identical twins. TCRdb re-analysed the 5' RACE reads in MiXCR, keeping a single row per CDR3 protein. The sample records approximately 590,000 distinct CDR3 sequences, 7.5% to 10% being singletons. These data were also reused for a study on yellow fever vaccine responses in identical twins.

The sequenced sample was PBMCs. These receptors all stem from a woman under 30 in good health.

This clonotype was detected a few times. The chain couples TRBV7-9 to TRBJ2-2; D is uncertain. Germline V lookup: CDR1 SEHNR, CDR2 FQNEAQ (reference sequence). There are 14 residues in the CDR3. The ends were cut back, 1 base at V and 6 bases at J, with 9 bases in the middle. The CDR3 reads CASSLEESAGELFF. CDR3 bases: TGTGCCAGCAGCTTAGAAGAATCGGCCGGGGAGCTGTTTTTT.

This clonotype appeared a few times. The CDR3 sequence is CASTGSGANNQPQHF. The CDR3 coding sequence is TGTGCCAGCACCGGATCAGGGGCCAACAATCAGCCCCAGCATTTT. This chain connects TRBV6-1 to TRBJ1-5; possibly TRBD1 for D (6 bases). Per the germline V gene, CDR1 is MNHNS and CDR2 is SASEGT. CDR3 size: 15 residues. V dropped 7 bases and J dropped 3 bases, with 16 bases sitting between them.

This sequence joins TRBV18 and TRBJ2-5, with 11 bases aligning to TRBD2. The CDR3 length is 17 residues. Trimming took 4 bases from V and 2 from J; bases not matched to a gene: 9. The germline V gene encodes CDR1 KGHSH and CDR2 LQKENI. In DNA form, the CDR3 reads TGTGCCAGCTCACTGCCGACTAGCGGGATAGTTCAAGAGACCCAGTACTTC. Translated, it gives CASSLPTSGIVQETQYF.

At least ten counts were recorded for this clonotype. The V call is TRBV20-1, the J call TRBJ1-2; 7 nucleotides agree with TRBD1. Germline assignment: CDR1 DFQATT and CDR2 SNEGSKA (reference sequence). V gave up 6 bases and J gave up 4 bases; unmatched junction bases: 11. The CDR3 consists of 14 residues. CDR3 amino acids: CSALDREVSYGYTF. CDR3 sequence (DNA): TGCAGTGCCCTCGACAGGGAAGTTAGCTATGGCTACACCTTC.

This clonotype was counted many times. The chain carries TRBV28 and TRBJ2-1; TRBD2 might be the D (7 bases). The germline V gene has CDR1 MDHEN and CDR2 SYDVKM. Trimming cost V 2 bases and J 5 bases, with 16 bases left between them. The CDR3 has 16 residues. In DNA, the CDR3 is TGTGCCAGCAGTTTAATGGGGGGGCGATCTAACAATGAGCAGTTCTTC. This translates into CASSLMGGRSNNEQFF.